Below are 9 T cell receptor beta chains sequenced from a single sample in a study of blood T cells in healthy people across ages. A sample-barcoded 5' primer and a J-beta primer mix were used in a second PCR of about 7 to 12 cycles. MiXCR, applied by TCRdb to the 5' RACE reads, yields one record per CDR3 protein. The repertoire consists of roughly 720,000 distinct CDR3 sequences, with 40% to 65% occurring once and the leading ten covering 40% to 50%. The sample comprised blood. The receptors come from an older man in good health.

This chain joins TRBV6-5 and TRBJ2-7, with 7 nucleotides matching TRBD2. With V trimmed by 7 bases and J by 8 bases, 17 bases remained unmatched. The germline CDR1 and CDR2 sequences are MNHEY and SVGAGI. The CDR3 extends over 15 amino acids. The CDR3 sequence is CASMSGTKGPKQQYF. In DNA form, the CDR3 reads TGTGCCAGCATGAGCGGGACGAAGGGGCCTAAGCAGCAGTACTTC.

This clonotype was observed a handful of times. The chain employs TRBV20-1 and TRBJ2-6, with 10 bases identical to TRBD1. Germline-derived CDR1 and CDR2 are DFQATT and SNEGSKA (reference sequence). The V segment lost 4 bases and the J segment 6 bases; nucleotides outside the gene matches: 15. CDR3 length: 18 amino acids. The CDR3 DNA reads TGCAGTGCTATCACCCGGACAGGGGGAGCTCTGGAGGCCAACGTCCTGACTTTC. It translates to CSAITRTGGALEANVLTF.

The genes are TRBV10-3 and TRBJ2-1; 11 bases map to TRBD2. Germline CDR1 ENHRY, CDR2 SYGVKD. This CDR3 region has 14 residues. J gave up 9 bases and V 6 bases, and 7 bases lay outside the gene matches. DNA of the CDR3: TGTGCCATCAGGATACTAGCGGGAGACAGTGAGCAGTTCTTC. This gives the protein CAIRILAGDSEQFF.

The chain employs TRBV5-5 and TRBJ2-1; no clear D gene. CDR1 is SGHKS and CDR2 is YYEKEE in the germline V gene (reference sequence). V gave up 1 base and J gave up 3 bases, with 23 bases separating them. The CDR3 sequence is 19 residues long. CDR3 sequence reads: CASSLTAPTLYSSYNEQFF. CDR3 sequence (DNA): TGTGCCAGCAGCTTGACAGCCCCGACCCTCTACTCCAGCTACAATGAGCAGTTCTTC. Full variable domain (missing parts from reference TRBV5-5 and TRBJ2-1): DAGVTQSPTHLIKTRGQQVTLRCSPISGHKSVSWYQQVLGQGPQFIFQYYEKEERGRGNFPDRFSARQFPNYSSELNVNALLLGDSALYLCASSLTAPTLYSSYNEQFFGPGTRLTVL.

V usage is TRBV5-1 and J usage is TRBJ2-5; D remains ambiguous. The germline V gene has CDR1 SGHRS and CDR2 YFSETQ. The CDR3 runs 16 residues. V lost 0 bases and J lost 2, with 14 bases in between. The CDR3 DNA sequence: TGCGCCAGCAGCTTGGAGGTCGCTCCTATTCAAGAGACCCAGTACTTC. Its protein is CASSLEVAPIQETQYF. The complete variable domain, with remaining parts taken from reference TRBV5-1 and TRBJ2-5, reads KAGVTQTPRYLIKTRGQQVTLSCSPISGHRSVSWYQQTPGQGLQFLFEYFSETQRNKGNFPGRFSGRQFSNSRSEMNVSTLELGDSALYLCASSLEVAPIQETQYFGPGTRLLVL.

The gene calls are TRBV7-6 and TRBJ2-3; the match to TRBD1 covers 10 bases. Germline V gives CDR1 SGHVS, CDR2 FNYEAQ. The CDR3 loop spans 15 amino acids. After removal of 4 bases from V and 14 bases from J, the junction contained 15 bases not matched to a gene. Written as DNA, the CDR3 is TGTGCCAGCAGCTCTTCCGGGACAGGGGCCAGATACGCGTATTTT. As protein: CASSSSGTGARYAYF.

The rearrangement links TRBV21-1 to TRBJ2-7; the table calls TRBD1, which could not be checked here. TRBV21-1 is deemed a pseudogene. The CDR3 loop spans 13 amino acids. In DNA form, the CDR3 reads TGTGCCAGCAGCAAACGACAGTCCTACGAGCAGTACTTC. Its protein product is CASSKRQSYEQYF.

The chain is built from TRBV7-2 and TRBJ2-5; the match to TRBD1 covers 10 bases. Per germline, CDR1 SGHTA and CDR2 FQGNSA. Trimming took 5 bases from V and 5 from J; bases not matched to a gene: 14. CDR3 length: 17 amino acids. The CDR3 DNA sequence: TGTGCCAGCAGCCTTAGACAGGGGGCGCGCGGGTGGGAGACCCAGTACTTC. Translated: CASSLRQGARGWETQYF. The full variable domain, rest sourced from reference TRBV7-2 and TRBJ2-5, is GAGVSQSPSNKVTEKGKDVELRCDPISGHTALYWYRQSLGQGLEFLIYFQGNSAPDKSGLPSDRFSAERTGGSVSTLTIQRTQQEDSAVYLCASSLRQGARGWETQYFGPGTRLLVL.

The CDR3 here is CASSFGTGFDGYTF. The CDR3 DNA reads TGTGCCAGCAGTTTCGGGACAGGTTTCGATGGCTACACCTTC. V usage is TRBV12-3 or TRBV12-4 and J usage is TRBJ1-2; 8 bases line up with TRBD1. The CDR3 loop spans 14 amino acids. Germline trimming cut 3 bases from V and 6 bases from J; bases unmatched to any gene: 6.